This TCR beta chain was identified in a study of untreated major depressive disorder. Study-wide results and caveats: Compared with controls, depressed patients showed more TRBV05-01 (Vbeta 5.1) usage in CD4+ T cells. In every subject, the five largest TRBV05-01 clones were private.

Every depressed patient was matched in pairs with a non-depressed control on sex, age, current smoking status and body mass index. Patients had taken no psychiatric medication, including antidepressants, for at least 8 weeks before enrollment. V lost 5 bases and J lost 1; bases outside the gene matches: 5. CDR3 size: 14 residues. Germline V gene lookup returns CDR1 LNHDA and CDR2 SQIVND (reference sequence). The repertoire was sequenced with immunoSEQ multiplex PCR; TCRdb's copy has only in-frame clones and lacks some. Among more than 25,000 clones listed, about nine tenths were seen once. Of note for this clone: Antigen specificity is unknown.

This sequence joins TRBV19 and TRBJ2-7, with TRBD1 matching over 7 bases. Sequenced sample: CD4+ T cells from PBMCs. The receptor was isolated from a woman aged 25 to 39 with major depressive disorder. This CDR3 reads CASSSGTASYEQYF. The CDR3 DNA reads as TGTGCCAGTAGTTCCGGGACAGCGTCCTACGAGCAGTACTTC.